The present T cell receptor (beta chain) was sequenced within a study of T-cell reconstitution after alpha-beta-depleted transplantation in children. The study's findings and limits: Reportedly, alpha-beta T cells present about two months post-transplant originated from several hundred expanded clones of graft origin. In some patients, recipient T cells and intrathymic progenitors surviving conditioning explained high day-60 diversity. Diversity and T-cell counts at one year after transplant derived mostly from new T cells.

Points on this clonotype: As yet, its antigen is unknown.

The V end was cut by 5 bases, the J end by 5 bases, with 15 bases between. Germline V gene sequence: CDR1 SGHTA, CDR2 FQGTGA. The CDR3 sequence is 14 residues long. Molecular barcoding with unique molecular identifiers was used for the TCRbeta library. TCRdb processed the PCR reads anew with MiXCR; each CDR3 protein has one entry. Among over 400,000 distinct CDR3 sequences, about 40% were seen once, and the ten largest hold under 30%. The sequence derives from a girl under 10 years old with aplastic anemia, due to receive a stem cell transplant. The V gene is TRBV7-3, the J gene TRBJ2-5; D is tentatively TRBD1 or TRBD2 (5 bases each). Sequences were derived from PBMCs, sampled before TCRalphabeta/CD19-depleted stem cell transplant. This chain's CDR3 is CASSTGTSGETQYF. CDR3 nucleotides: TGTGCCAGCAGCACCGGGACGTCCGGGGAGACCCAGTACTTC.